These 18 T cell receptor beta chains share one sample of origin, sequenced in a study of graft-versus-host responses after intestinal transplantation. Profiling relied on immunoSEQ multiplex PCR, and the TCRdb table lists in-frame clones only, not all of them. The sample lists roughly 29,000 clones, 85% to 95% occurring once. Source: PBMCs, taken around 70 days after intestinal transplant. These receptors were collected from a human patient who received an intestinal transplant, so some T cells may come from the graft donor.

The count of this clone is one. This rearrangement joins TRBV10-3 to TRBJ2-7, with 10 positions matching TRBD1. The CDR3 runs 15 residues. CDR1 and CDR2 (germline): ENHRY, SYGVKD. V gave up 5 bases and J gave up 3 bases; unmatched junction bases: 7. CDR3 sequence: CAISPGTGVVYEQYF. The DNA of the CDR3 is TGTGCCATCAGTCCTGGGACAGGGGTAGTCTACGAGCAGTACTTC.

The chain has TRBV6-1 and TRBJ2-7; TRBD2 matches at 9 bases. V dropped 5 bases and J dropped 3; count of bases not matched to a gene: 8. Germline V gives CDR1 MNHNS, CDR2 SASEGT. The CDR3 sequence is 15 residues long. The DNA for the CDR3 is TGTGCCAGCAGTTTTTCGGCGGGAGGGCGCTACGAGCAGTACTTC. Translating it yields CASSFSAGGRYEQYF.

This chain connects TRBV9 to TRBJ1-1; no definite D call. Trimming took off 0 bases at V and 5 bases at J, with 17 bases between the two ends. Per the germline V gene, CDR1 is SGDLS and CDR2 is YYNGEE. The CDR3 spans 16 residues. The CDR3 DNA reads TGTGCCAGCAGCGTAGGCCCGACCCCTGTCCTTACTGAAGCTTTCTTT. Amino acid sequence: CASSVGPTPVLTEAFF.

The chain has TRBV4-3 and TRBJ2-1; TRBD2 matches at 10 bases. The CDR3 is made up of 17 amino acids. Germline CDR1 LGHNA, CDR2 YSLEER. The ends lost 1 base at V and 7 bases at J; junction bases unmatched: 10. CDR3 region: CASSQVSGTSEPNEQFF. The CDR3 nucleotides read TGCGCCAGCAGCCAAGTGTCCGGGACTAGCGAGCCAAATGAGCAGTTCTTC.

The chain joins TRBV19 to TRBJ2-7; the match to TRBD2 covers 8 bases. Germline V gene lookup returns CDR1 LNHDA and CDR2 SQIVND (reference sequence). There are 14 residues in the CDR3. Trimming cost V 3 bases and J 2 bases; bases outside gene matches: 3. The CDR3 nucleotides are TGTGCCAGTAGTATCGCGGGAGGCACCTACGAGCAGTACTTC. It encodes CASSIAGGTYEQYF. Looking up the rest from reference TRBV19 and TRBJ2-7 gives the full variable domain: DGGITQSPKYLFRKEGQNVTLSCEQNLNHDAMYWYRQDPGQGLRLIYYSQIVNDFQKGDIAEGYSVSREKKESFPLTVTSAQKNPTAFYLCASSIAGGTYEQYFGPGTRLTVT.

The chain is built from TRBV6-6 and TRBJ1-2; D uncertain. Per germline, CDR1 MNHNY and CDR2 SVGAGI (reference sequence). V was trimmed by 6 bases and J by 2 bases, leaving 13 bases between them. This CDR3 region has 14 residues. This chain's CDR3 is CASSRVPVNYGYTF. CDR3 sequence (DNA): TGTGCCAGCAGCCGGGTCCCCGTGAACTATGGCTACACCTTC.

This clone has just a few counts. The gene calls are TRBV6-1 and TRBJ2-7, with 7 bases lining up with TRBD1. V was clipped by 0 bases and J by 0 bases; unmatched bases: 2. The CDR3 sequence is 15 residues long. In germline, CDR1 is MNHNS, CDR2 SASEGT. CDR3 nucleotide sequence: TGTGCCAGCAGTGAAGCGGGGGACAGCTCCTACGAGCAGTACTTC. This gives the protein CASSEAGDSSYEQYF.

The V and J genes are TRBV4-3 and TRBJ1-2; D remains ambiguous. Trimming cost V 1 base and J 0 bases, with 12 bases left between them. The germline V gene has CDR1 LGHNA and CDR2 YSLEER. This CDR3 has 16 residues. The CDR3, as DNA: TGCGCCAGCAGCCAAGGAAGTGGCTTACCTAACTATGGCTACACCTTC. It translates to CASSQGSGLPNYGYTF.

This clone came up once. This chain links TRBV21-1 with TRBJ2-7; TRBD1, the D gene given by the table, was not confirmed from the DNA. TRBV21-1 is a pseudogene segment. The CDR3 sequence is 17 residues long. CDR3 sequence (DNA): TGTGCCAGCACCAAACGGGCCCGGGACAGGGGTTTCTACGAGCAGTACTTC. Translation gives CASTKRARDRGFYEQYF.

V gene TRBV28 combines with J gene TRBJ2-7; a weak D match, TRBD1 (6 bases). V was shortened by 2 bases and J by 1 base, with 6 bases between the two germline ends. The CDR3 extends over 13 amino acids. The germline gives CDR1 MDHEN, CDR2 SYDVKM. The CDR3 loop is CASSLQGSYEQYF. CDR3 coding DNA: TGTGCCAGCAGTTTACAGGGGTCCTACGAGCAGTACTTC.

J is TRBJ2-7 and V is TRBV5-1; 10 bases agree with TRBD1. This CDR3 region has 13 residues. J lost 6 bases, V lost 5 bases, and 5 bases had no gene match. CDR1 and CDR2 from the germline V gene are SGHRS and YFSETQ. Here the CDR3 reads CASSTTGGFEQYF. DNA for the CDR3: TGCGCCAGCAGTACGACAGGGGGCTTCGAGCAGTACTTC.

The V and J genes are TRBV6-5 and TRBJ2-7, with 8 bases aligning to TRBD1. The V and J ends lost 8 bases and 7 bases, in that order; junction bases with no gene match: 10. The V gene's germline CDR1 is MNHEY and CDR2 SVGAGI. There are 13 residues in the CDR3. The DNA for the CDR3 is TGTGCCAGCTGGGCAGGGGGCCTTCGGGAGCAGTACTTC. Amino acid sequence: CASWAGGLREQYF.

This rearrangement joins TRBV6-1 to TRBJ2-3; 8 positions match TRBD2. The germline gives CDR1 MNHNS, CDR2 SASEGT. V shed 5 bases and J 4 bases; nucleotides not matched to a gene: 8. This CDR3 is 15 amino acids long. The CDR3 nucleotides are TGTGCCAGCAGTTCGGAGTTAGCGGGGTCAGATACGCAGTATTTT. Its protein product is CASSSELAGSDTQYF.

The rearrangement links TRBV15 to TRBJ1-5, with 11 bases fitting TRBD1. With V trimmed by 1 base and J by 5 bases, 10 bases remained unmatched. The CDR3 sequence is 18 residues long. Germline-derived CDR1 and CDR2 are LNHNV and YYDKDF (reference sequence). The CDR3 coding sequence is TGTGCCACCAGCAGAGGGGGACAGGGGGTTCCGGGAGATCAGCCCCAGCATTTT. It translates to CATSRGGQGVPGDQPQHF.

The chain combines TRBV30 with TRBJ2-1; TRBD2 might be the D (6 bases). With 4 bases removed from V and 0 bases from J, the gap between germline ends came to 10 bases. Germline CDR1 is GTSNPN and CDR2 is SVGIG (reference sequence). This CDR3 is built from 14 residues. The CDR3, as DNA: TGTGCCTGGAATGACGGGAGCTCCTACAATGAGCAGTTCTTC. This encodes CAWNDGSSYNEQFF.

The gene calls are TRBV6-4 and TRBJ2-3; D gene ambiguous. This CDR3 has 13 amino acids. V was shortened by 3 bases and J by 2 bases, with 6 bases between the two germline ends. Germline values: CDR1 MRHNA, CDR2 SNTAGT. The CDR3, as DNA: TGTGCCAGCAGTGAACAAACCACAGATACGCAGTATTTT. As protein: CASSEQTTDTQYF.

The V gene is TRBV9, the J gene TRBJ1-2, with D maybe TRBD1 (6 bases). Germline V gene sequence: CDR1 SGDLS, CDR2 YYNGEE. The V end lost 2 bases, the J end lost 2 bases, and 16 bases lay between the germline ends. The CDR3 is 16 residues long. Here the CDR3 DNA reads TGTGCCAGCAGCGTCGACAGCACAGGGTCCAACTATGGCTACACCTTC. Protein: CASSVDSTGSNYGYTF.

V gene TRBV4-3 combines with J gene TRBJ2-3; D call uncertain. The CDR3 is 17 residues long. V was pared by 0 bases and J by 0 bases, with 13 bases between. Germline V gene data show CDR1 as LGHNA and CDR2 as YSLEER. CDR3 DNA sequence: TGCGCCAGCAGCCAAGATTCAACCGCCCCAAGCACAGATACGCAGTATTTT. Its protein is CASSQDSTAPSTDTQYF.